Following are 10 T cell receptor beta chains from one sample sequenced in a study of CD8+CD57+ T cells in acquired aplastic anemia. According to the study, genomic DNA was the template for TCR beta VDJ and CDR3 profiling. TCRdb re-called the reads through MiXCR, storing one row per CDR3 protein. The sample lists about 130,000 distinct CDR3 sequences; 35% to 50% were seen once. The sample was sorted CD4+, CD8+, or CD8+CD57+ T cells (not recorded which) from PBMCs. These receptors were obtained from a human donor in good health, serving as a control.

This clonotype turned up a few times. A much larger clone sits a single nucleotide away, making a read error possible. Because the CDR3 is missing its conserved closing phenylalanine or tryptophan, this is likely a read error. This chain uses TRBV6-5 with TRBJ1-2; D possibly corresponds to TRBD1 (5 bases). The CDR3 consists of 13 residues. Germline V gene sequence: CDR1 MNHEY, CDR2 SVGAGI. The V gene lost 4 bases and the J gene lost 4 bases, with 10 bases spanning the gap. The DNA for the CDR3 is TGTGCCAGCAGTTTAGAACAGGCCTATGGCTACACCCTC. Translating gives CASSLEQAYGYTL.

This clonotype was picked up many times. This chain uses TRBV20-1 with TRBJ1-1; D is undetermined. Trimming removed 2 bases from V and 4 bases from J, with 26 bases in between. The CDR3 is 18 residues long. Germline CDR1 and CDR2: DFQATT and SNEGSKA (reference sequence). The CDR3 reads CSARSPGWTERKGTEAFF. Written as DNA, the CDR3 is TGCAGTGCTAGATCTCCCGGTTGGACGGAGCGAAAGGGCACTGAAGCTTTCTTT.

Notes on this clonotype: This may stem from a read error, because a much larger clone lies one nucleotide away. The chain joins TRBV20-1 to TRBJ1-4; D is unclear. V lost 5 bases and J lost 11, with 18 bases in between. The germline CDR1 and CDR2 sequences are DFQATT and SNEGSKA (reference sequence). The CDR3 runs to 13 residues. The CDR3 DNA reads TGCAGTGCTGGAGGGTCTTTGGGCTTTAAACTGTTTTTT. Translation: CSAGGSLGFKLFF.

This clonotype was seen many times. This chain connects TRBV10-3 to TRBJ2-6; 10 nucleotides align to TRBD1. The CDR3 extends over 18 amino acids. Germline V gene sequence: CDR1 ENHRY, CDR2 SYGVKD. The ends lost 0 bases at V and 4 bases at J; junction bases unmatched: 6. CDR3 loop: CAISESRRQGAGANVLTF. The CDR3 DNA reads TGTGCCATCAGTGAGTCCCGTCGACAGGGGGCAGGGGCCAACGTCCTGACTTTC.

With regard to this clonotype: This CDR3 is missing its conserved last phenylalanine or tryptophan, likely due to a read error. This chain links TRBV6-1 with TRBJ2-3; TRBD2 might be the D (7 bases). The CDR3 is 14 amino acids. V lost 1 base and J lost 5, with 10 bases in between. Germline assignment: CDR1 MNHNS and CDR2 SASEGT. The CDR3 DNA reads TGTGCCAGCAGTGAAGTAGGGGGGGGAGATACGCAGTATTCT. The encoded protein is CASSEVGGGDTQYS.

This clonotype occurred many times. V is TRBV4-1 and J is TRBJ2-1; no clear D. Trimming removed 3 bases at V and 8 bases at J, with 11 bases between. CDR1 and CDR2 from the germline V gene are MGHRA and YSYEKL. The CDR3 is made up of 13 amino acids. The CDR3 DNA sequence: TGCGCCAGCAGCCAGCCCGATAGGGATGAGCAGTTCTTC. It yields the protein CASSQPDRDEQFF.

This clonotype came up many times. This chain links TRBV7-8 with TRBJ1-1, with D unclear. The CDR3 consists of 14 residues. Germline V CDR1 and CDR2: SGHVS, FQNEAQ. The V end was cut by 6 bases, the J end by 0 bases, with 11 bases between. The CDR3 region is CASRVTYMNTEAFF. CDR3 in DNA: TGTGCCAGCAGGGTCACTTATATGAACACTGAAGCTTTCTTT.

This clonotype was detected ten times or more. The chain combines TRBV5-1 with TRBJ1-2, with TRBD1 matching 7 bases. Per germline, CDR1 SGHRS and CDR2 YFSETQ. This CDR3 spans 13 amino acids. With 0 bases clipped from V and 6 bases from J, the junction kept 2 bases outside the gene matches. The CDR3 DNA sequence: TGCGCCAGCAGCTTGGGAGGGGGCGATGGCTACACCTTC. Translating it yields CASSLGGGDGYTF. Full variable domain (missing parts from reference TRBV5-1 and TRBJ1-2): KAGVTQTPRYLIKTRGQQVTLSCSPISGHRSVSWYQQTPGQGLQFLFEYFSETQRNKGNFPGRFSGRQFSNSRSEMNVSTLELGDSALYLCASSLGGGDGYTFGSGTRLTVV.

V and J are TRBV7-6 and TRBJ1-6; maybe TRBD1 (5 bases). CDR1 and CDR2 from the germline V gene are SGHVS and FNYEAQ. CDR3 length equals 16 residues. Trimming took 1 base from V and 7 from J, leaving 14 bases between them. CDR3 residues: CASSLGTGTANSPLHF. The CDR3 DNA reads as TGTGCCAGCAGCTTAGGAACGGGGACGGCAAATTCACCCCTCCACTTT.

This clonotype appeared once. The V gene is TRBV2, the J gene TRBJ2-7; D remains unclear. Trimming removed 2 bases from V and 6 bases from J, with 14 bases in between. CDR3 length equals 14 residues. Germline CDR1 and CDR2: SNHLY and FYNNEI. The DNA for the CDR3 is TGTGCCAGCAGTGAACCCCCCGTTGGGCGCGAGCAGTACTTC. This codes for CASSEPPVGREQYF.